The 18 T cell receptor beta chains below all came from one sample that was sequenced in a study of T cells in Graves' hyperthyroidism and ophthalmopathy. There were TCR beta CDR3 regions amplified from RNA transcripts. The HTBI primer set served for first-round RT-PCR of the TCR CDR3. One entry per CDR3 protein, called by TCRdb with MiXCR from the multiplex PCR reads. Among 500,000 to 600,000 distinct CDR3 sequences listed, 20% were seen once. Input material: blood. The receptors were gathered from a man aged 40-49 years with Graves' ophthalmopathy.

V usage is TRBV10-3 and J usage is TRBJ2-6; D is unclear. The V and J ends lost 3 bases and 0 bases respectively, with 15 bases between them. The CDR3 has 18 amino acids. Per the germline V gene, CDR1 is ENHRY and CDR2 is SYGVKD. CDR3 DNA sequence: TGTGCCATCAGTGACACAGTCCAACGTCTCTCTGGGGCCAACGTCCTGACTTTC. This translates into CAISDTVQRLSGANVLTF.

This rearrangement joins TRBV19 to TRBJ2-1, with TRBD1 matching over 7 bases. The CDR3 extends over 15 amino acids. Germline assignment: CDR1 LNHDA and CDR2 SQIVND (reference sequence). V was clipped by 3 bases and J by 7 bases; unmatched bases: 9. CDR3 residues: CASSILAGGMNEQFF. In DNA form, the CDR3 reads TGTGCCAGTAGTATTCTGGCAGGGGGAATGAATGAGCAGTTCTTC.

This clonotype was seen a handful of times. The chain recombines TRBV30 with TRBJ2-4; D is ambiguous. The germline gives CDR1 GTSNPN, CDR2 SVGIG (reference sequence). The CDR3 has 12 amino acids. The V end lost 0 bases, the J end lost 10 bases, and 10 bases lay between the germline ends. The DNA for the CDR3 is TGTGCCTGGAGTGTAAACGGACCTATTCAGTACTTC. It translates to CAWSVNGPIQYF.

As to this clonotype: This could be a read error, since a much larger clone is one nucleotide away. The chain is built from TRBV5-1 and TRBJ1-2; possibly TRBD1 for D (6 bases). The CDR3 length is 14 residues. Germline loops: CDR1 SGHRS, CDR2 YFSETQ. For the CDR3, the DNA is TGCGCCGGCAGCTTGGAGCTAGGGGGGAGCGGCTACACCTTC. Amino acid sequence: CAGSLELGGSGYTF.

This clonotype was recorded many times. This chain joins TRBV30 and TRBJ1-6, with 10 positions matching TRBD1. V lost 3 bases and J lost 9; bases outside the gene matches: 8. Looked up from germline, CDR1 is GTSNPN and CDR2 is SVGIG (reference sequence). The CDR3 has 15 amino acids. The CDR3 sequence: CAWRERDRGGSPLHF. In nucleotides, the CDR3 is TGTGCCTGGAGGGAACGGGACAGGGGCGGTTCACCCCTCCACTTT.

The chain carries TRBV19 and TRBJ2-5; TRBD2 matches 7 bases. The germline CDR1 and CDR2 sequences are LNHDA and SQIVND (reference sequence). The V gene end was trimmed by 3 bases and the J gene end by 5 bases; junction bases not matched to a gene: 9. The CDR3 length is 15 residues. The CDR3 nucleotides read TGTGCCAGTAGTATCGGGACTACGTCGTGGGAGACCCAGTACTTC. Translation: CASSIGTTSWETQYF.

This clonotype was detected only a few times. J is TRBJ2-1 and V is TRBV5-1, with no clear D. Looked up from germline, CDR1 is SGHRS and CDR2 is YFSETQ. Trimming left V 7 bases short and J 6 bases short, with 14 bases between. The CDR3 sequence is 13 residues long. Written as DNA, the CDR3 is TGCGCCAGCCAGGCAGATGGGATCAATGAGCAGTTCTTC. Translated, it gives CASQADGINEQFF.

The sample holds many counts of this clonotype. The rearrangement joins TRBV28 to TRBJ1-5; tentative D call: TRBD1 (6 bases). Between the trimmed V and J ends, which lost 4 bases and 7 bases, there was a span of 14 bases. The CDR3 sequence is 14 residues long. Per germline, CDR1 MDHEN and CDR2 SYDVKM. CDR3 amino acids: CASSWGSQGQPQHF. For the CDR3, the DNA is TGTGCCAGCAGTTGGGGATCTCAGGGGCAGCCCCAGCATTTT.

A few counts support this clonotype. This chain joins TRBV5-1 and TRBJ2-3; 11 bases are shared with TRBD1. This CDR3 contains 15 residues. Germline V CDR1 and CDR2: SGHRS, YFSETQ. J was trimmed by 5 bases and V by 4 bases; bases with no gene match: 6. CDR3 amino acids: CASSQGQGVGDTQYF. For the CDR3, the DNA is TGCGCCAGCAGCCAGGGACAGGGGGTTGGAGATACGCAGTATTTT.

This clonotype was recorded at least ten times. The chain recombines TRBV28 with TRBJ2-3; no firm D call. CDR1 is MDHEN, CDR2 SYDVKM, per germline. V was pared by 6 bases and J by 5 bases, with 12 bases between. The CDR3 loop spans 13 amino acids. For the CDR3, the DNA is TGTGCCAGCAGCCTGCTAAGTGGAGATACGCAGTATTTT. This gives the protein CASSLLSGDTQYF. The full variable domain, in which reference TRBV28 and TRBJ2-3 provide the parts outside the CDR3, is DVKVTQSSRYLVKRTGEKVFLECVQDMDHENMFWYRQDPGLGLRLIYFSYDVKMKEKGDIPEGYSVSREKKERFSLILESASTNQTSMYLCASSLLSGDTQYFGPGTRLTVL.

The chain couples TRBV2 to TRBJ1-5, with D uncertain. Germline V gene lookup returns CDR1 SNHLY and CDR2 FYNNEI. V was pared by 2 bases and J by 4 bases, with 12 bases between. This CDR3 has 15 amino acids. CDR3 in amino acids: CASSEHQSRNQPQHF. In DNA, the CDR3 is TGTGCCAGCAGTGAACACCAATCGAGGAATCAGCCCCAGCATTTT.

This clonotype was detected many times. This sequence joins TRBV7-3 and TRBJ2-7; 8 nucleotides agree with TRBD1. The CDR3 has 13 residues. J gave up 3 bases and V 5 bases, and 3 bases lay outside the gene matches. Per germline, CDR1 SGHTA and CDR2 FQGTGA. CDR3 loop: CASSKTGDYEQYF. In DNA form, the CDR3 reads TGTGCCAGCAGCAAGACAGGGGACTACGAGCAGTACTTC.

This clonotype was observed a few times. The chain has TRBV12-3 or TRBV12-4 and TRBJ2-1; the D gene could be TRBD1 or TRBD2 (5 bases each). CDR3 length: 15 amino acids. The V end was cut by 5 bases, the J end by 10 bases, with 21 bases between. The CDR3 here is CASSIPGTLFREQFF. The CDR3 nucleotides read TGTGCCAGCAGTATCCCCGGGACCCTTTTCAGGGAGCAGTTCTTC.

Note on this clonotype: A much larger clone differs from this one at a single base, so this may be a read error. This chain joins TRBV20-1 and TRBJ1-1; D is unresolved. CDR1 is DFQATT, CDR2 SNEGSKA, per germline (reference sequence). This CDR3 contains 10 residues. The CDR3 here is CSARNTKAFF. The CDR3 DNA reads as TGCAGTGCAAGAAACACTAAAGCTTTCTTT.

The chain combines TRBV6-1 with TRBJ2-7; 8 bases are shared with TRBD2. The germline V gene has CDR1 MNHNS and CDR2 SASEGT. The V segment lost 9 bases and the J segment 0 bases; nucleotides outside the gene matches: 1. This CDR3 comprises 12 residues. CDR3 loop: CASAGGSYEQYF. For the CDR3, the DNA is TGTGCCAGTGCGGGGGGCTCCTACGAGCAGTACTTC.

V usage is TRBV5-4 and J usage is TRBJ2-7; D is possibly TRBD2 (5 bases). V lost 3 bases, J lost 5 bases, and 9 bases lay in between. Per germline, CDR1 SGHNT and CDR2 YYREEE (reference sequence). CDR3 size: 12 residues. Here the CDR3 DNA reads TGTGCCAGCAGCTGGGGAGTGAACGAGCAGTACTTC. It codes for CASSWGVNEQYF.

This clonotype was found a few times. This rearrangement joins TRBV5-1 to TRBJ1-2; TRBD1 matches 9 bases. Germline V lookup: CDR1 SGHRS, CDR2 YFSETQ. The CDR3 covers 15 residues. With V trimmed by 4 bases and J by 2 bases, 6 bases remained unmatched. CDR3 nucleotides: TGCGCCAGCAGCCACACGACAGGGGGGAACTATGGCTACACCTTC. The encoded protein is CASSHTTGGNYGYTF.

This clonotype was detected ten times or more. The chain employs TRBV3-1 and TRBJ2-5; a weak D match, TRBD2 (6 bases). CDR1 is LGHDT, CDR2 YNNKEL, per germline (reference sequence). This CDR3 contains 14 residues. Trimming pared 4 bases from V and 5 bases from J, leaving 14 bases between. CDR3 loop: CASSPRSSVETQYF. CDR3 nucleotides: TGTGCCAGCAGCCCGAGATCTAGCGTGGAGACCCAGTACTTC.